This paragraph reports one T cell receptor (beta chain). Its target is unknown. 60 Vbeta and 13 Jbeta primers were used in PCR. Repertoires were generated with immunoSEQ multiplex PCR, while TCRdb's copy carries only in-frame clones and drops some. The table lists around 130,000 clones, 65% to 90% of them singletons. The sample originates from a study of cytomegalovirus exposure and HLA in healthy donors. Study-wide points: The study carried out a later analysis of TCR beta sequences. It associated 16,951 of them with specific HLA alleles at a false discovery rate of 0.05. Presence/absence analyses took donor sequencing depth as roughly uniform.

This CDR3 has 17 residues. J was trimmed by 2 bases and V by 6 bases; bases with no gene match: 9. From germline, CDR1 is SGHRS and CDR2 YFSETQ. This chain joins TRBV5-1 and TRBJ2-6; 9 positions match TRBD1. What was sequenced was PBMCs. The TCR originated in a young woman in good health and CMV-seropositive. CDR3 in DNA: TGCGCCAGCATAGGGGACAGGGCCCGCACTGGGGCCAACGTCCTGACTTTC. Residues: CASIGDRARTGANVLTF.